This passage covers 30 T cell receptor beta chains from one sample sequenced in a study of blood T cell repertoires in COVID-19. Using immunoSEQ multiplex PCR, the repertoire was profiled, and TCRdb retains in-frame clones only, with some absent. The repertoire holds about 160,000 clones, with 70% to 85% as singletons. Material for sequencing was peripheral blood. All receptors come from a woman older than 75 with acute or convalescent COVID-19.

The chain carries TRBV19 and TRBJ2-2; 12 nucleotides line up with TRBD2. The CDR3 is 16 residues long. The J segment lost 7 bases and the V segment lost 4 bases, leaving 7 bases of the junction unmatched. Germline assignment: CDR1 LNHDA and CDR2 SQIVND (reference sequence). CDR3 nucleotide sequence: TGTGCCAGTAGTAGACTAGCGGGAGCCCCAGACGGGGAGCTGTTTTTT. It yields the protein CASSRLAGAPDGELFF.

The chain uses TRBV20-1 and TRBJ1-1; D is perhaps TRBD1 (5 bases). The CDR3 runs 13 residues. CDR1 is DFQATT and CDR2 is SNEGSKA in the germline V gene (reference sequence). The V gene lost 3 bases and the J gene lost 3 bases, with 11 bases spanning the gap. The CDR3, as DNA: TGCAGTGCTAGTGACAGTGGAGACACTGAAGCTTTCTTT. Translation gives CSASDSGDTEAFF.

The rearrangement links TRBV30 to TRBJ1-6; D not resolved. The CDR3 spans 13 residues. V was cut by 0 bases and J by 7 bases, with 7 bases left in between. CDR1 GTSNPN and CDR2 SVGIG come from the germline V gene (reference sequence). CDR3 residues: CAWSVLGNSPLHF. CDR3 DNA sequence: TGTGCCTGGAGTGTACTCGGGAATTCACCCCTCCACTTT.

The CDR3 reads CASSPLGAVLQFVQFF. The CDR3 coding sequence is TGTGCCAGTAGTCCGCTTGGTGCGGTCTTACAATTTGTGCAGTTCTTC. The genes are TRBV19 and TRBJ2-1; D gene uncertain. The CDR3 spans 16 residues. Germline V lookup: CDR1 LNHDA, CDR2 SQIVND (reference sequence). Trimming cost V 5 bases and J 12 bases, with 26 bases left between them. Combining the CDR3 with reference TRBV19 and TRBJ2-1 gives the whole variable domain DGGITQSPKYLFRKEGQNVTLSCEQNLNHDAMYWYRQDPGQGLRLIYYSQIVNDFQKGDIAEGYSVSREKKESFPLTVTSAQKNPTAFYLCASSPLGAVLQFVQFFGPGTRLTVL.

The chain links TRBV12-5 to TRBJ2-7; D is perhaps TRBD1 (6 bases). V was trimmed by 0 bases and J by 5 bases, leaving 11 bases between them. CDR1 is LGHNT and CDR2 is FRNRAP in the germline V gene. CDR3 length equals 14 residues. The CDR3 DNA reads TGTGCTAGTGGTTTGGTCTCAGGGGTAGACGAGCAGTACTTC. Translation: CASGLVSGVDEQYF.

This chain connects TRBV24-1 to TRBJ2-1; TRBD2 agrees at 13 bases. Germline values: CDR1 KGHDR, CDR2 SFDVKD. The CDR3 loop spans 22 amino acids. The V gene end was trimmed by 2 bases and the J gene end by 0 bases; junction bases not matched to a gene: 15. CDR3 nucleotide sequence: TGTGCCACCAGTGATTCCCCGGGACTAGCGGGAAAATCGTCAAGCTCCTACAATGAGCAGTTCTTC. Translated: CATSDSPGLAGKSSSSYNEQFF.

This clone appeared a single time. This chain connects TRBV6-5 to TRBJ1-1; TRBD1 aligns across 10 bases. The germline CDR1 and CDR2 sequences are MNHEY and SVGAGI. The CDR3 has 15 amino acids. With V trimmed by 7 bases and J by 7 bases, 12 bases remained unmatched. The CDR3 spells CASIKRQGANIEAFF. The CDR3, as DNA: TGTGCCAGCATCAAAAGACAGGGGGCGAATATTGAAGCTTTCTTT.

The J gene is TRBJ1-2, the V gene TRBV11-2, with TRBD1 matching over 7 bases. CDR3 length: 16 residues. V dropped 5 bases and J dropped 2; count of bases not matched to a gene: 11. Germline CDR1 reads SGHAT; CDR2 reads FQNNGV. The CDR3 region has the DNA TGTGCCAGCAGCCCCCACGGGACAGCTGCGAACTATGGCTACACCTTC. This codes for CASSPHGTAANYGYTF.

DNA of the CDR3: TGTGCCAGCAGCTTACGGCGGAGCGGCACAGATACGCAGTATTTT. This gives the protein CASSLRRSGTDTQYF. The chain links TRBV7-2 to TRBJ2-3; D gene uncertain. Per the germline V gene, CDR1 is SGHTA and CDR2 is FQGNSA. Deletions cut 2 bases from V and 1 base from J, with 10 bases between. The CDR3 has 15 residues.

This clone was detected only once. V gene TRBV6-1 combines with J gene TRBJ2-1; TRBD1 matches 9 bases. The germline V gene has CDR1 MNHNS and CDR2 SASEGT. Trimming removed 5 bases from V and 7 bases from J; junction bases left unmatched: 9. The CDR3 covers 15 residues. CDR3 nucleotide sequence: TGTGCCAGCAGTCTTGGGACAGGGTCGAGGAATGAGCAGTTCTTC. Translation: CASSLGTGSRNEQFF.

The rearrangement joins TRBV5-1 to TRBJ1-1; D gene unclear. Germline CDR1 reads SGHRS; CDR2 reads YFSETQ. The CDR3 runs to 13 residues. With 4 bases removed from V and 3 bases from J, the gap between germline ends came to 10 bases. The CDR3 reads CASSLKLDTEAFF. DNA of the CDR3: TGCGCCAGCAGCCTCAAGTTAGACACTGAAGCTTTCTTT. Supplemented by reference TRBV5-1 and TRBJ1-1, the full variable domain reads KAGVTQTPRYLIKTRGQQVTLSCSPISGHRSVSWYQQTPGQGLQFLFEYFSETQRNKGNFPGRFSGRQFSNSRSEMNVSTLELGDSALYLCASSLKLDTEAFFGQGTRLTVV.

The CDR3 region has the DNA TGTGCCAGCACCAAGGACAGGGCCTACAATGAGCAGTTCTTC. It specifies CASTKDRAYNEQFF. V and J are TRBV7-2 and TRBJ2-1; TRBD1 matches 8 bases. J gave up 2 bases and V 7 bases, and 4 bases lay outside the gene matches. This CDR3 is 14 amino acids long. Germline V gives CDR1 SGHTA, CDR2 FQGNSA.

The gene calls are TRBV18 and TRBJ1-2; D gene uncertain. Trimming cost V 6 bases and J 6 bases, with 14 bases left between them. Germline loops: CDR1 KGHSH, CDR2 LQKENI. The CDR3 runs to 13 residues. In nucleotides, the CDR3 is TGTGCCAGCTCCCCCTTTGGAGGAGATGGCTACACCTTC. It encodes CASSPFGGDGYTF.

The V and J genes are TRBV3-1 (or the pseudogene TRBV3-2) and TRBJ1-1; perhaps TRBD1 as D (5 bases). V lost 0 bases, J lost 10 bases, and 12 bases lay in between. CDR1 LGHDT and CDR2 YNNKEL come from the germline V gene (reference sequence). The CDR3 covers 13 residues. CDR3 sequence: CASSQETGVGAFF. Here the CDR3 DNA reads TGTGCCAGCAGCCAAGAAACGGGGGTCGGAGCTTTCTTT.

The chain is built from TRBV5-1 and TRBJ1-1; a weak D match, TRBD1 (5 bases). CDR3 length: 14 residues. Germline V gene sequence: CDR1 SGHRS, CDR2 YFSETQ. V shed 4 bases and J shed 0 bases, with 10 bases lying between them. The CDR3 DNA is TGCGCCAGCAGCGCAGGGCCAATGAACACTGAAGCTTTCTTT. Its translation: CASSAGPMNTEAFF.

The CDR3 DNA follows: TGTGCCAGCAGCTTCGGGACAGGAACTAACTATGGCTACACCTTC. This sequence encodes CASSFGTGTNYGYTF. The chain joins TRBV7-9 to TRBJ1-2; 8 bases are a match to TRBD1. Trimming at V came to 3 bases and at J to 0 bases, leaving 3 bases not matched to a gene. This CDR3 is built from 15 residues. Germline CDR1 reads SEHNR; CDR2 reads FQNEAQ (reference sequence).

V is TRBV11-3 and J is TRBJ2-3; TRBD2 matches at 10 bases. Germline lookup yields CDR1 SGHNT and CDR2 YENEEA. J lost 6 bases, V lost 4 bases, and 13 bases had no gene match. The CDR3 is made up of 17 amino acids. This CDR3 reads CASSSGLLLAGSDTQYF. Written as DNA, the CDR3 is TGTGCCAGCAGCTCCGGATTACTACTAGCGGGATCCGATACGCAGTATTTT.

This chain connects TRBV7-9 to TRBJ1-1; TRBD1 matches at 9 bases. Trimming cost V 6 bases and J 5 bases; bases outside gene matches: 13. The germline gives CDR1 SEHNR, CDR2 FQNEAQ (reference sequence). This CDR3 has 16 amino acids. The CDR3 loop reads CASSRLGQGQETEAFF. The CDR3 DNA is TGTGCCAGCAGTCGACTGGGACAGGGTCAGGAAACTGAAGCTTTCTTT.

The V gene is TRBV18, the J gene TRBJ2-2, with 9 bases fitting TRBD1. V shed 1 base, J shed 4 bases, and the junction held 13 bases outside the gene matches. This CDR3 region has 19 residues. Germline V CDR1 and CDR2: KGHSH, LQKENI. The CDR3 here is CASSPLSGIGTGSTGELFF. CDR3 nucleotides: TGTGCCAGCTCACCACTCTCGGGTATCGGGACAGGGTCCACCGGGGAGCTGTTTTTT.

The J gene is TRBJ2-3, the V gene TRBV18; perhaps TRBD1 as D (6 bases). V lost 2 bases, J lost 5 bases, and 17 bases lay in between. Per germline, CDR1 KGHSH and CDR2 LQKENI. CDR3 size: 16 residues. DNA for the CDR3: TGTGCCAGCTCACCAAAACAGGGATTCTTAAGAGATACGCAGTATTTT. Its protein product is CASSPKQGFLRDTQYF.

This clone came up once. The rearrangement links TRBV18 to TRBJ2-5; D is perhaps TRBD1 (6 bases). Trimming cost V 3 bases and J 4 bases, with 12 bases left between them. Germline V gene sequence: CDR1 KGHSH, CDR2 LQKENI. The CDR3 extends over 14 amino acids. Written as DNA, the CDR3 is TGTGCCAGCTCACCTACAGGGTTAGGAGAGACCCAGTACTTC. Its protein is CASSPTGLGETQYF.

The gene calls are TRBV19 and TRBJ2-2, with 7 bases fitting TRBD2. This CDR3 is built from 16 residues. The junction had 7 bases not matched to a gene; V was cut back by 2 bases and J by 4 bases. Germline V gene sequence: CDR1 LNHDA, CDR2 SQIVND (reference sequence). The DNA for the CDR3 is TGTGCCAGTAGTATAACAGCGGGAACCGGCACCGGGGAGCTGTTTTTT. Protein sequence: CASSITAGTGTGELFF.

V gene TRBV30 combines with J gene TRBJ2-3; no firm D call. The V gene lost 3 bases and the J gene lost 5 bases, with 15 bases spanning the gap. Germline V gene data show CDR1 as GTSNPN and CDR2 as SVGIG (reference sequence). CDR3 size: 14 residues. The CDR3 DNA reads as TGTGCCTGGAGCCCCACGAGCGTTGGAGATACGCAGTATTTT. This codes for CAWSPTSVGDTQYF.

The chain employs TRBV19 and TRBJ2-5; TRBD2 agrees at 11 bases. J lost 5 bases, V lost 3 bases, and 5 bases had no gene match. CDR1 is LNHDA, CDR2 SQIVND, per germline (reference sequence). The CDR3 consists of 15 residues. CDR3 sequence: CASSMGSGRAETQYF. The CDR3 DNA follows: TGTGCCAGTAGTATGGGTAGCGGGAGGGCCGAGACCCAGTACTTC.

The chain links TRBV6-6 to TRBJ2-3; TRBD2 is a possible D gene (6 bases). The CDR3 is made up of 15 amino acids. The germline V gene has CDR1 MNHNY and CDR2 SVGAGI (reference sequence). Between the trimmed V and J ends, which lost 5 bases and 4 bases, there was a span of 16 bases. As DNA, the CDR3 is TGTGCCAGCAGTCAGAGCGGGTTTGGGGCAGATACGCAGTATTTT. Amino acid sequence: CASSQSGFGADTQYF.

This chain joins TRBV5-1 and TRBJ1-3; D may be TRBD1 (5 bases). The CDR3 totals 18 residues. V was trimmed by 1 base and J by 0 bases, leaving 17 bases between them. Germline V gives CDR1 SGHRS, CDR2 YFSETQ. This chain's CDR3 is CASSLNAGHHSSGNTIYF. The CDR3, as DNA: TGCGCCAGCAGCTTGAACGCAGGGCACCACAGCTCTGGAAACACCATATATTTT.

This sequence joins TRBV7-9 and TRBJ1-5; tentatively, D is TRBD1 (5 bases). The CDR3 is 18 amino acids. V was shortened by 5 bases and J by 0 bases, with 20 bases between the two germline ends. Germline values: CDR1 SEHNR, CDR2 FQNEAQ (reference sequence). The CDR3 DNA reads TGTGCCAGCAGCAATTCCCCGGACGGGGGGAGTAGCAATCAGCCCCAGCATTTT. Protein sequence: CASSNSPDGGSSNQPQHF.

The gene calls are TRBV10-3 and TRBJ2-1; 8 bases match TRBD2. With 4 bases clipped from V and 9 bases from J, the junction kept 11 bases outside the gene matches. CDR3 length equals 15 residues. CDR1 is ENHRY and CDR2 is SYGVKD in the germline V gene. This CDR3 reads CAISGTSLLEGEQFF. CDR3 sequence (DNA): TGTGCCATCAGTGGGACTAGCCTGCTAGAGGGTGAGCAGTTCTTC.

A remark on this clone: A junction boundary mismatches the germline segment, possibly from a read error. The gene calls are TRBV7-9 and TRBJ1-1; possible D gene TRBD1, 6 bases. The CDR3 is 15 residues long. Germline CDR1 reads SEHNR; CDR2 reads FQNEAQ (reference sequence). The CDR3 reads CASSSPGHKNSEAFF. DNA for the CDR3: TGTGCCAGCAGCTCACCGGGACACAAAAACAGTGAAGCTTTCTTT.

This clone is a singleton in its sample. The chain links TRBV5-1 to TRBJ2-3; 9 nucleotides agree with TRBD2. CDR3 size: 14 residues. J was trimmed by 4 bases and V by 3 bases; bases with no gene match: 3. Germline assignment: CDR1 SGHRS and CDR2 YFSETQ. The CDR3 sequence: CASSSLAGSDTQYF. The CDR3 coding sequence is TGCGCCAGCAGCTCTCTAGCGGGATCAGATACGCAGTATTTT.